Included here is one T cell receptor beta chain sequence, with context. Antigen: not known. These data belong to a study of PD-L1 blockade in urothelial cancer. As to time point: peripheral blood 6 weeks after treatment start. The diagnosis in patients was locally advanced or metastatic urothelial carcinoma. This CDR3 is 15 amino acids long. V lost 5 bases to trimming and J lost 7 bases; unmatched junction nucleotides: 11. Germline loops: CDR1 MNHEY, CDR2 SMNVEV (reference sequence). Each PCR contained spiked-in synthetic TCR analog templates. Sequenced by immunoSEQ multiplex PCR; TCRdb stores in-frame clones only, minus some. The table records around 120,000 clones, roughly 91% of them present only once. Study findings and constraints: Greater 3-week expansion of tumor-associated blood clones was recorded for durable-benefit patients.

This chain joins TRBV27 and TRBJ2-1; 7 nucleotides align to TRBD2. This receptor was obtained from a man aged 55-75 years with urothelial cancer. The sample consisted of PBMCs, taken around atezolizumab (anti-PD-L1) treatment. Here the CDR3 reads CASSPPGLDLNEQFF. The CDR3 DNA reads TGTGCCAGCAGTCCTCCCGGACTAGATTTAAATGAGCAGTTCTTC.